Following are 9 T cell receptor beta chains from one sample sequenced in a study of STAT5B mutations in CD4+ large granular lymphocyte leukemia (dated by TCRdb to 2022 to 2024). The receptor library was made with the immunoSEQ multiplex PCR assay. Not all clones reach the TCRdb copy of this immuneACCESS table, which keeps in-frame sequences only. Checked studies attribute under half of the gap to unresolved V genes and leave the rest unexplained. Present in this sample are some 51,000 clones, about 86% of which were seen just once. 0.3% to 0.4% of the sample lies in the top ten. Sample: CD4+ T cells from blood buffy coats. Receptors were obtained from a human donor in good health.

The genes are TRBV11-2 and TRBJ2-7; TRBD1 matches 9 bases. Losses at the gene ends were 6 bases for V and 6 bases for J; bases not matched to a gene: 12. This CDR3 spans 15 amino acids. Germline values: CDR1 SGHAT, CDR2 FQNNGV. CDR3 nucleotides: TGTGCCAGCAGGCGACCCGGGACAGGGTTGGGCGAGCAGTACTTC. It yields the protein CASRRPGTGLGEQYF.

The gene calls are TRBV7-3 and TRBJ2-3, with TRBD2 identical over 10 bases. V was pared by 2 bases and J by 2 bases, with 4 bases of the junction left unmatched. CDR1 and CDR2 (germline): SGHTA, FQGTGA. CDR3 length: 16 amino acids. This CDR3 is CASSLGAGGPTDTQYF. In nucleotides, the CDR3 is TGTGCCAGCAGCTTAGGAGCGGGGGGGCCCACAGATACGCAGTATTTT.

The V and J genes are TRBV15 and TRBJ2-3; D remains unclear. The CDR3 is 14 residues long. V shed 5 bases and J shed 5 bases, with 14 bases lying between them. Germline assignment: CDR1 LNHNV and CDR2 YYDKDF (reference sequence). Here the CDR3 reads CATSRDFTRDTQYF. In nucleotides, the CDR3 is TGTGCCACCAGCCGCGATTTTACACGAGATACGCAGTATTTT.

The chain uses TRBV5-1 and TRBJ2-7, with 8 positions matching TRBD2. CDR1 is SGHRS, CDR2 YFSETQ, per germline. This CDR3 is built from 16 residues. With 0 bases clipped from V and 1 base from J, the junction kept 6 bases outside the gene matches. The CDR3 nucleotides are TGCGCCAGCAGCTTGGTTGTAGCGGGATTGTCCTACGAGCAGTACTTC. Amino acid sequence: CASSLVVAGLSYEQYF.

This clone showed up just a few times. The chain is built from TRBV5-1 and TRBJ1-3, with 8 bases that match TRBD1. The CDR3 covers 15 residues. Unmatched junction bases numbered 4, after V lost 3 bases and J lost 2 bases. From germline, CDR1 is SGHRS and CDR2 YFSETQ. The CDR3 DNA follows: TGCGCCAGCAGCTCACAGGGGGTAACTGGAAACACCATATATTTT. Translated: CASSSQGVTGNTIYF.

J is TRBJ2-1 and V is TRBV5-4, with 11 bases lining up with TRBD2. The germline gives CDR1 SGHNT, CDR2 YYREEE (reference sequence). Trimming took 6 bases from V and 5 from J; bases not matched to a gene: 7. This CDR3 contains 15 residues. The CDR3 nucleotides are TGTGCCAGCACTATAGCGGGAGGGGTCAACAATGAGCAGTTCTTC. This encodes CASTIAGGVNNEQFF.

This chain connects TRBV4-2 to TRBJ1-4; a possible D gene is TRBD1 (6 bases). The germline V gene encodes CDR1 LGHNA and CDR2 YNFKEQ. Trimming took 1 base from V and 4 from J, leaving 13 bases between them. The CDR3 covers 16 residues. The CDR3 is CASSQVPQGLNEKLFF. In nucleotides, the CDR3 is TGTGCCAGCAGCCAAGTCCCACAGGGACTTAATGAAAAACTGTTTTTT.

The chain links TRBV6-1 to TRBJ2-4, with D perhaps TRBD1 (5 bases). V lost 1 base and J 1 base, leaving 14 bases between the germline ends. CDR1 and CDR2 (germline): MNHNS, SASEGT. The CDR3 is made up of 17 amino acids. The CDR3 bases are TGTGCCAGCAGTGAAGTAATGGGGAAGGGGGCCAAAAACATTCAGTACTTC. Amino acid sequence: CASSEVMGKGAKNIQYF.

There are a few counts of this clone. The rearrangement uses TRBV10-3 and TRBJ2-7; D gene ambiguous. This CDR3 has 15 residues. The V end lost 4 bases, the J end lost 0 bases, and 13 bases lay between the germline ends. Germline CDR1 ENHRY, CDR2 SYGVKD. DNA for the CDR3: TGTGCCATCAGTGGGAAATTGGGGTCCTCCTACGAGCAGTACTTC. This encodes CAISGKLGSSYEQYF.